This T cell receptor (beta chain) is from a study of vaccination and CD4 T cells after COVID-19. CDR3 length: 13 amino acids. Germline V gene data show CDR1 as SGHVS and CDR2 as FNYEAQ. The Oncomine TCR Beta short-read assay was what sequenced the DNA obtained from cultured CD4+ T cells. TCRdb fed the PCR reads into MiXCR, producing one record per CDR3 protein. The repertoire consists of about 17,000 distinct CDR3 sequences, with 51% occurring once and the leading ten covering less than 25%. A note on this clonotype: Its matching antigen is unknown. An end of the junction differs from the germline gene, which may be a read error.

The time point is: late sampling 161 to 241 days after vaccination in a few convalescent patients. Treatment given: roughly 10-day PBMC culture with coronavirus spike peptide pools or control peptides (ViraFEST assay). The rearrangement links TRBV7-6 to TRBJ1-1; a weak D match, TRBD1 (5 bases). Sequences were derived from CD4+ T cells from blood, cultured in vitro, sampled about 7 months after SARS-CoV-2 vaccination. This clonotype was obtained from a human donor who had recovered from COVID-19. The CDR3 protein is CASSQQAGTEAFF. CDR3 sequence (DNA): TGTGCTAGCAGCCAACAGGCCGGGACTGAAGCTTTCTTT. The variable domain in full, with the rest retrieved from reference TRBV7-6 and TRBJ1-1, is GAGVSQSPRYKVTKRGQDVALRCDPISGHVSLYWYRQALGQGPEFLTYFNYEAQQDKSGLPNDRFSAERPEGSISTLTIQRTEQRDSAMYRCASSQQAGTEAFFGQGTRLTVV.